The 30 T cell receptor beta chains in this list originate from one sample, sequenced in a study of blood T cell repertoires in COVID-19. Profiled with immunoSEQ multiplex PCR; TCRdb holds only in-frame clones, not every one. The table lists just over 300,000 clones, roughly 91% of them singletons. The material sequenced was peripheral blood. The source is a woman aged 25 to 39 with COVID-19, enrolled during active disease.

The chain joins TRBV19 to TRBJ2-3; 7 nucleotides align to TRBD2. The CDR3 is 16 residues long. Germline CDR1 LNHDA, CDR2 SQIVND (reference sequence). The junction had 8 bases not matched to a gene; V was cut back by 2 bases and J by 3 bases. DNA of the CDR3: TGTGCCAGTAGTATATACCCAGCGGGGTTAACAGATACGCAGTATTTT. Protein product: CASSIYPAGLTDTQYF.

This sequence joins TRBV24-1 and TRBJ2-2; no definite D call. This CDR3 has 15 amino acids. Germline CDR1 KGHDR, CDR2 SFDVKD. V lost 4 bases and J lost 1, with 9 bases in between. The CDR3 bases are TGTGCCACCAGTGAAGACTGGGTGAACACCGGGGAGCTGTTTTTT. It translates to CATSEDWVNTGELFF.

There are a few counts of this clone. The CDR3 nucleotides are TGTGCCAGCAGTGAAGGTGGGCTAGCGGGTTACGAGCAGTACGTC. Its translation is CASSEGGLAGYEQYV. The chain employs TRBV2 and TRBJ2-7; 8 bases map to TRBD2. The CDR3 spans 15 residues. Trimming cost V 1 base and J 4 bases; bases outside gene matches: 6. Germline-derived CDR1 and CDR2 are SNHLY and FYNNEI.

The chain has TRBV24-1 and TRBJ2-5, with 12 positions matching TRBD2. This CDR3 spans 19 amino acids. CDR1 and CDR2 from the germline V gene are KGHDR and SFDVKD. Losses at the gene ends were 6 bases for V and 2 bases for J; bases not matched to a gene: 15. The chain's CDR3 is CATSPSGGASVLEQETQYF. In DNA form, the CDR3 reads TGTGCCACCAGTCCTAGCGGGGGGGCCTCCGTCTTGGAGCAAGAGACCCAGTACTTC.

Of note for this clone: Different DNA sequences within this sample yield the same CDR3. This chain uses TRBV5-1 with TRBJ2-5, with a weak D call TRBD1 (6 bases). V was shortened by 0 bases and J by 5 bases, with 8 bases between the two germline ends. CDR1 is SGHRS and CDR2 is YFSETQ in the germline V gene. The CDR3 runs to 13 residues. In DNA form, the CDR3 reads TGCGCCAGCAGCTTGGCAGGGGTCGAGACCCAGTACTTC. This gives the protein CASSLAGVETQYF. Supplemented by reference TRBV5-1 and TRBJ2-5, the full variable domain reads KAGVTQTPRYLIKTRGQQVTLSCSPISGHRSVSWYQQTPGQGLQFLFEYFSETQRNKGNFPGRFSGRQFSNSRSEMNVSTLELGDSALYLCASSLAGVETQYFGPGTRLLVL.

V and J are TRBV28 and TRBJ1-2, with a possible D match to TRBD1 (6 bases). From germline, CDR1 is MDHEN and CDR2 SYDVKM. The V end was cut by 4 bases, the J end by 2 bases, with 8 bases between. The CDR3 covers 13 residues. In DNA, the CDR3 is TGTGCCAGCAGTTCCACAGGGAACTATGGCTACACCTTC. Translating it yields CASSSTGNYGYTF.

CDR3 in DNA: TGCGCCAGCAGCCAGGGACAGGCCCTAGCCAAAAACATTCAGTACTTC. As protein: CASSQGQALAKNIQYF. V and J are TRBV4-1 and TRBJ2-4; 8 bases line up with TRBD1. The CDR3 loop spans 16 amino acids. V gave up 3 bases and J gave up 0 bases; unmatched junction bases: 4. The germline V gene encodes CDR1 MGHRA and CDR2 YSYEKL.

In this sample, this clone turned up many times. The V call is TRBV7-8, the J call TRBJ1-2, with D tentatively TRBD1 (5 bases). V lost 8 bases to trimming and J lost 3 bases, with 25 bases between them. Germline loops: CDR1 SGHVS, CDR2 FQNEAQ. The CDR3 length is 17 residues. The CDR3 sequence is CASVPARRVGPYYGYTF. CDR3 DNA sequence: TGTGCCAGCGTCCCCGCCCGCAGGGTGGGTCCCTACTATGGCTACACCTTC.

There are a few counts of this clone. V gene TRBV6-2 or TRBV6-3 combines with J gene TRBJ1-6; 8 nucleotides line up with TRBD1. This CDR3 region has 15 residues. The V gene end was trimmed by 5 bases and the J gene end by 12 bases; junction bases not matched to a gene: 12. Per germline, CDR1 MNHEY and CDR2 SVGEGT. In nucleotides, the CDR3 is TGTGCCAGCAGTGGAGCCACAGGGGGTTGGCTACCCCTCCACTTT. Translation: CASSGATGGWLPLHF.

The rearrangement uses TRBV7-8 and TRBJ2-7; the D gene is possibly TRBD1 (5 bases). V was pared by 5 bases and J by 6 bases, with 14 bases between. CDR1 SGHVS and CDR2 FQNEAQ come from the germline V gene. The CDR3 runs to 13 residues. The CDR3 loop is CASSLRPGLEQYF. The CDR3 nucleotides read TGTGCCAGCAGCCTACGTCCAGGGCTCGAGCAGTACTTC.

The chain uses TRBV7-2 and TRBJ2-3, with 10 nucleotides matching TRBD2. The V segment lost 4 bases and the J segment 3 bases; nucleotides outside the gene matches: 1. The CDR3 extends over 14 amino acids. Germline CDR1 and CDR2: SGHTA and FQGNSA. CDR3 nucleotides: TGTGCCAGCAGCTCTAGCGGGGGTACAGATACGCAGTATTTT. As protein: CASSSSGGTDTQYF. The full variable domain, with the rest looked up from reference TRBV7-2 and TRBJ2-3, is GAGVSQSPSNKVTEKGKDVELRCDPISGHTALYWYRQSLGQGLEFLIYFQGNSAPDKSGLPSDRFSAERTGGSVSTLTIQRTQQEDSAVYLCASSSSGGTDTQYFGPGTRLTVL.

The chain employs TRBV5-1 and TRBJ2-3; TRBD2 matches at 7 bases. CDR1 and CDR2 from the germline V gene are SGHRS and YFSETQ. This CDR3 spans 15 amino acids. V lost 4 bases, J lost 4 bases, and 9 bases stayed unmatched. The CDR3 loop is CASSREAGISDTQYF. In DNA, the CDR3 is TGCGCCAGCAGCAGAGAAGCGGGGATCTCAGATACGCAGTATTTT. Drawing the rest from reference TRBV5-1 and TRBJ2-3, the complete variable domain is KAGVTQTPRYLIKTRGQQVTLSCSPISGHRSVSWYQQTPGQGLQFLFEYFSETQRNKGNFPGRFSGRQFSNSRSEMNVSTLELGDSALYLCASSREAGISDTQYFGPGTRLTVL.

The gene calls are TRBV20-1 and TRBJ1-2, with 8 bases identical to TRBD1. The CDR3 consists of 13 residues. V dropped 3 bases and J dropped 4; count of bases not matched to a gene: 4. Germline CDR1 and CDR2: DFQATT and SNEGSKA (reference sequence). Written as DNA, the CDR3 is TGCAGTGCTAGTGACAGGGGATCCTATGGCTACACCTTC. Protein product: CSASDRGSYGYTF.

This clone was seen more than once but under ten times. The chain carries TRBV4-2 and TRBJ1-4; D gene unclear. V lost 0 bases to trimming and J lost 7 bases, with 12 bases between them. CDR3 length: 15 amino acids. Germline assignment: CDR1 LGHNA and CDR2 YNFKEQ. CDR3 sequence: CASSQEPGSGEKLFF. CDR3 nucleotides: TGTGCCAGCAGCCAAGAGCCCGGGTCGGGTGAAAAACTGTTTTTT.

The chain carries TRBV24-1 and TRBJ2-3; maybe TRBD1 (5 bases). Per germline, CDR1 KGHDR and CDR2 SFDVKD. V was shortened by 4 bases and J by 5 bases, with 9 bases between the two germline ends. The CDR3 is 13 residues long. This CDR3 is CATSDQTVDTQYF. The CDR3 DNA reads as TGTGCCACCAGTGACCAGACAGTAGATACGCAGTATTTT.

This chain connects TRBV15 to TRBJ2-1; maybe TRBD1 (5 bases). This CDR3 has 16 amino acids. In germline, CDR1 is LNHNV, CDR2 YYDKDF (reference sequence). V shed 1 base and J shed 12 bases, with 22 bases lying between them. This chain's CDR3 is CATSRGTARVQLVQFF. The CDR3 nucleotides are TGTGCCACCAGCAGAGGCACCGCCAGGGTACAATTGGTGCAGTTCTTC.

The J gene is TRBJ1-2, the V gene TRBV5-6, with D unresolved. The CDR3 covers 15 residues. CDR1 and CDR2 (germline): SGHDT, YYEEEE. Trimming pared 4 bases from V and 5 bases from J, leaving 18 bases between. CDR3 DNA: TGTGCCAGCAGCCCCTACACGGGTAGAGGGTATGGCTACACCTTC. This translates into CASSPYTGRGYGYTF.

Worth noting for this clone: Other DNA sequences from this sample encode an identical CDR3 as well. The V and J genes are TRBV6-5 and TRBJ1-2, with D perhaps matching TRBD1 (5 bases). Trimming stripped 0 bases from V and 2 bases from J, with 10 bases between. The CDR3 extends over 15 amino acids. Germline V gene lookup returns CDR1 MNHEY and CDR2 SVGAGI. The CDR3 loop is CASSYSSHRNYGYTF. In DNA form, the CDR3 reads TGTGCCAGCAGTTACTCGAGTCACAGGAACTATGGCTACACCTTC.

This clone was found a few times. The V call is TRBV7-2, the J call TRBJ2-1; D not certain. The CDR3 runs 17 residues. Trimming took off 4 bases at V and 3 bases at J, with 19 bases between the two ends. The V gene's germline CDR1 is SGHTA and CDR2 FQGNSA. CDR3 region: CASSSRAGPKLYNEQFF. The CDR3 region has the DNA TGTGCCAGCAGCTCCCGTGCAGGCCCTAAACTCTACAATGAGCAGTTCTTC.

This chain joins TRBV19 and TRBJ1-2; D is possibly TRBD1 (6 bases). CDR3 length: 16 residues. The V end lost 6 bases, the J end lost 3 bases, and 20 bases lay between the germline ends. Looked up from germline, CDR1 is LNHDA and CDR2 is SQIVND (reference sequence). The CDR3 is CASRLHYRAWDYGYTF. CDR3 nucleotides: TGTGCCAGTAGACTTCACTACAGGGCGTGGGACTATGGCTACACCTTC. The full variable domain, with the rest looked up from reference TRBV19 and TRBJ1-2, is DGGITQSPKYLFRKEGQNVTLSCEQNLNHDAMYWYRQDPGQGLRLIYYSQIVNDFQKGDIAEGYSVSREKKESFPLTVTSAQKNPTAFYLCASRLHYRAWDYGYTFGSGTRLTVV.

This clone was seen a handful of times. J is TRBJ2-2 and V is TRBV5-4; TRBD1 aligns across 10 bases. The CDR3 is 12 residues long. Germline V gene sequence: CDR1 SGHNT, CDR2 YYREEE (reference sequence). After removal of 10 bases from V and 4 bases from J, the junction contained 1 base not matched to a gene. For the CDR3, the DNA is TGTGCCTGGACAGGGGGCACCGGGGAGCTGTTTTTT. It encodes CAWTGGTGELFF.

V is TRBV3-1 (or the pseudogene TRBV3-2) and J is TRBJ1-2, with D perhaps matching TRBD1 (6 bases). V was clipped by 3 bases and J by 8 bases, with 10 bases between them. Per germline, CDR1 LGHDT and CDR2 YNNKEL (reference sequence). The CDR3 is 12 residues long. CDR3 residues: CASSQTGGGYTF. In DNA, the CDR3 is TGTGCCAGCAGCCAGACAGGCGGAGGCTACACCTTC.

This rearrangement joins TRBV27 to TRBJ1-2; a weak D match, TRBD1 (6 bases). CDR1 is MNHEY, CDR2 SMNVEV, per germline (reference sequence). CDR3 size: 15 residues. Trimming left V 8 bases short and J 0 bases short, with 16 bases between. The CDR3 is CASAAGGLTNYGYTF. In DNA, the CDR3 is TGTGCCAGCGCAGCGGGGGGGCTGACTAACTATGGCTACACCTTC.

The rearrangement links TRBV15 to TRBJ2-5; the match to TRBD1 covers 8 bases. The CDR3 consists of 17 residues. Germline CDR1 LNHNV, CDR2 YYDKDF (reference sequence). J lost 5 bases, V lost 1 base, and 12 bases had no gene match. The CDR3 sequence: CATSRAAQTGEGETQYF. The CDR3 DNA sequence: TGTGCCACCAGCAGAGCGGCCCAGACAGGGGAAGGGGAGACCCAGTACTTC.

The chain links TRBV2 to TRBJ2-5; D is perhaps TRBD1 (6 bases). This CDR3 has 13 residues. Looked up from germline, CDR1 is SNHLY and CDR2 is FYNNEI. V gave up 4 bases and J gave up 3 bases, with 9 bases separating them. As DNA, the CDR3 is TGTGCCAGCAGTGTTAACAGGGAAGAGACCCAGTACTTC. This encodes CASSVNREETQYF.

This clone was seen just once. V usage is TRBV25-1 and J usage is TRBJ1-1; tentative D call: TRBD1 (5 bases). The CDR3 consists of 14 residues. Germline CDR1 is MGHDK and CDR2 is SYGVNS. V was pared by 4 bases and J by 5 bases, with 14 bases between. CDR3 coding DNA: TGTGCCAGCAGTGTGGGGGGAACGGAGACTGAAGCTTTCTTT. Translated, it gives CASSVGGTETEAFF.

The chain carries TRBV6-4 and TRBJ2-2, with D tentatively TRBD1 (5 bases). Trimming cost V 6 bases and J 1 base, with 9 bases left between them. In germline, CDR1 is MRHNA, CDR2 SNTAGT. CDR3 length equals 14 residues. Here the CDR3 DNA reads TGTGCCAGCAGACCCCAGGGGAACACCGGGGAGCTGTTTTTT. It encodes CASRPQGNTGELFF.

On this clone: The same CDR3 arises from other DNA sequences in this sample as well. V usage is TRBV28 and J usage is TRBJ2-2; maybe TRBD1 (6 bases). CDR3 size: 14 residues. Germline V gene lookup returns CDR1 MDHEN and CDR2 SYDVKM. The V end lost 3 bases, the J end lost 1 base, and 6 bases lay between the germline ends. CDR3 region: CASSLTGNTGELFF. The CDR3 DNA is TGTGCCAGCAGTTTGACAGGGAACACCGGGGAGCTGTTTTTT.

This clone was picked up one time. Distinct nucleotide sequences in the sample also encode this CDR3. CDR3: CASSVGASNQPQHF. For the CDR3, the DNA is TGTGCCAGCAGCGTAGGGGCCTCCAATCAGCCCCAGCATTTT. The chain is built from TRBV9 and TRBJ1-5; D is unresolved. The CDR3 runs 14 residues. Per germline, CDR1 SGDLS and CDR2 YYNGEE. V lost 0 bases to trimming and J lost 3 bases, with 7 bases between them.

V and J are TRBV6-1 and TRBJ1-5; D is ambiguous. The germline CDR1 and CDR2 sequences are MNHNS and SASEGT. Trimming shortened V by 2 bases and J by 6 bases, and 8 bases separated the two germline ends. This CDR3 comprises 13 residues. The CDR3 region has the DNA TGTGCCAGCAGTGAACGGTACGGTCAGCCCCAGCATTTT. This gives the protein CASSERYGQPQHF.